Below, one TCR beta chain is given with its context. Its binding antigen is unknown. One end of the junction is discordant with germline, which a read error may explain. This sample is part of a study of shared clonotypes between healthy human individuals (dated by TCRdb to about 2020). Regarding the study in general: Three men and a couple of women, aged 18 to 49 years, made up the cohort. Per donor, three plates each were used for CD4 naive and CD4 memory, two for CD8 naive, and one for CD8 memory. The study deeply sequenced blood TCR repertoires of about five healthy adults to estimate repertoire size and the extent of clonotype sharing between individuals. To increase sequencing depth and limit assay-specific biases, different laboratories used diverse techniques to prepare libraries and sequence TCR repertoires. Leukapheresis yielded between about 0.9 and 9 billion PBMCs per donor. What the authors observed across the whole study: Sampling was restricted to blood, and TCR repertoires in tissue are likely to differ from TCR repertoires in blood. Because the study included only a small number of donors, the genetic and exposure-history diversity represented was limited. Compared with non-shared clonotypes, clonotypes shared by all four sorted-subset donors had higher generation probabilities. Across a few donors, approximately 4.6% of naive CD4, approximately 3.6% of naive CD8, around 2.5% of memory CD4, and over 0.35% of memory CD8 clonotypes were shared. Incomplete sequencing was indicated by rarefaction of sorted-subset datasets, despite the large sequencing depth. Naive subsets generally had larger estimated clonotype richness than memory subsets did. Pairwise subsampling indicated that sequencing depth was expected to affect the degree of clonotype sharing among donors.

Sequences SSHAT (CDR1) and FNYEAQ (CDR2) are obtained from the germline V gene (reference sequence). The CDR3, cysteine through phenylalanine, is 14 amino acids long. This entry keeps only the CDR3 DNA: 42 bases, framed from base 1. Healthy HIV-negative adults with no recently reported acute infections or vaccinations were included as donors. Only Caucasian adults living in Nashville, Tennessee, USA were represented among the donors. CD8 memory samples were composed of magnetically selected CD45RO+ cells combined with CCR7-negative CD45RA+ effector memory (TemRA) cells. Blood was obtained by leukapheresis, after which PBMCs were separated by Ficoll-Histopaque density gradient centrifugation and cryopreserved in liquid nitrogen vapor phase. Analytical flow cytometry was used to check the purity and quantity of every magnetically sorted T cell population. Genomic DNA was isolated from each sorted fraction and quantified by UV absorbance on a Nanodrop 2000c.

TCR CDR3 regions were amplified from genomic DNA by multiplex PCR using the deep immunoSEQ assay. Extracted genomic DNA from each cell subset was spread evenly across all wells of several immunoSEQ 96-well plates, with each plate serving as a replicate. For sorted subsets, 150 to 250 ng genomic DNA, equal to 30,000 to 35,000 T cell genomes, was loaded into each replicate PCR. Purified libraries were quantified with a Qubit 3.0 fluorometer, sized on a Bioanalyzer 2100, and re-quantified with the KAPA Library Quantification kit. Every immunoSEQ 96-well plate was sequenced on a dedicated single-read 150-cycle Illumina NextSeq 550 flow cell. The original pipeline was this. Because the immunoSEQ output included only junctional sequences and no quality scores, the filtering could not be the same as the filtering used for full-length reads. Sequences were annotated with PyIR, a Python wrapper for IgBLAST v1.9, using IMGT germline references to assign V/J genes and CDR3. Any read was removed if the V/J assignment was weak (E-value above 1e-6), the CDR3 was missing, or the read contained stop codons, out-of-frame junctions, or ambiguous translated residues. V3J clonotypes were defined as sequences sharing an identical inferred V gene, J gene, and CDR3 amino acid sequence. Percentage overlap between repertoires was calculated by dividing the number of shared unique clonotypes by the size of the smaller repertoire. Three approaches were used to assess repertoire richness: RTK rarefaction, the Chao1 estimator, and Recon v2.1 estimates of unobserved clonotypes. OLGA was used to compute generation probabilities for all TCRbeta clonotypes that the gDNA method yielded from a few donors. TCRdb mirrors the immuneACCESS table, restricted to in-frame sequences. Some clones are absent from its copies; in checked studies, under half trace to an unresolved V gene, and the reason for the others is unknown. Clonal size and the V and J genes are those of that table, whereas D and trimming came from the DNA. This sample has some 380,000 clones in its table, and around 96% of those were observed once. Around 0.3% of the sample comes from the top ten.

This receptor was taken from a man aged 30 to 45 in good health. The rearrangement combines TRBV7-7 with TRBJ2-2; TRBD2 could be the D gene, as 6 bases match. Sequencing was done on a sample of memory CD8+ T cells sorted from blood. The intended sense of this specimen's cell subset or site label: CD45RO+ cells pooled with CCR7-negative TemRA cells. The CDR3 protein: CASSLERDTGELFF. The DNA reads TGTGCTAGCAGCTTAGAGCGGGACACCGGGGAGCTGTTTTTT.